One sample yielded the 21 T cell receptor beta chains listed below, sequenced in a study of blood T cell repertoires in COVID-19 (dated by TCRdb to between 2020 and 2021). The method behind the library was the immunoSEQ multiplex PCR assay. TCRdb took over this immuneACCESS table, retaining in-frame rearrangements with V and J assigned. Such tables are incomplete; in checked studies, under half of the missing clones stem from an unresolved V gene, and the remainder is unexplained. Recorded for this sample are approximately 50,000 clones; approximately 85% of them occurred a single time. The top ten hold more than 8.5% of the sample. Sequenced sample: peripheral blood. Receptor source: a human donor in a cohort sampled during active COVID-19.

The chain couples TRBV2 to TRBJ1-5; possibly TRBD1 for D (5 bases). Per the germline V gene, CDR1 is SNHLY and CDR2 is FYNNEI. Trimming took 6 bases from V and 6 from J, leaving 15 bases between them. CDR3 size: 14 residues. Written as DNA, the CDR3 is TGTGCCAGCAGGGAGGGCCGTGGGGGTCAGCCCCAGCATTTT. As protein: CASREGRGGQPQHF.

This chain connects TRBV20-1 to TRBJ1-1; the D gene is possibly TRBD1 (6 bases). V lost 0 bases and J lost 8, with 7 bases in between. Germline CDR1 is DFQATT and CDR2 is SNEGSKA (reference sequence). The CDR3 runs 11 residues. The CDR3 DNA follows: TGCAGTGCTAGAGATGGGACAGAAGCTTTCTTT. It specifies CSARDGTEAFF.

The rearrangement joins TRBV28 to TRBJ1-3; D not certain. The V gene's germline CDR1 is MDHEN and CDR2 SYDVKM. Trimming took 2 bases from V and 1 from J, leaving 9 bases between them. CDR3 size: 15 residues. CDR3 DNA sequence: TGTGCCAGCAGTTTAGGTGGAGGGTCTGGAAACACCATATATTTT. Protein product: CASSLGGGSGNTIYF.

This clone was observed a few times. V is TRBV18 and J is TRBJ1-5, with TRBD1 identical over 8 bases. Germline V gives CDR1 KGHSH, CDR2 LQKENI. Losses at the gene ends were 4 bases for V and 2 bases for J; bases not matched to a gene: 4. CDR3 length: 15 amino acids. CDR3 sequence: CASSLQGGGNQPQHF. DNA for the CDR3: TGTGCCAGCTCACTACAGGGGGGTGGCAATCAGCCCCAGCATTTT.

The V and J genes are TRBV27 and TRBJ1-2; TRBD1 aligns across 8 bases. The CDR3 is 16 amino acids. With 0 bases clipped from V and 4 bases from J, the junction kept 7 bases outside the gene matches. From germline, CDR1 is MNHEY and CDR2 SMNVEV (reference sequence). The CDR3: CASSLSPTGGSYGYTF. DNA for the CDR3: TGTGCCAGCAGTTTATCTCCCACAGGGGGTAGCTATGGCTACACCTTC.

The chain recombines TRBV27 with TRBJ2-3; 10 bases are a match to TRBD2. The CDR3 is 16 residues long. From germline, CDR1 is MNHEY and CDR2 SMNVEV (reference sequence). V lost 4 bases and J lost 1; bases outside the gene matches: 5. DNA for the CDR3: TGTGCCAGCAGTTACACCGGGACTAGCGGCACAGATACGCAGTATTTT. This sequence encodes CASSYTGTSGTDTQYF.

V usage is TRBV6-6 and J usage is TRBJ2-5, with 9 bases fitting TRBD2. CDR1 MNHNY and CDR2 SVGAGI come from the germline V gene (reference sequence). V lost 2 bases, J lost 2 bases, and 6 bases stayed unmatched. The CDR3 totals 16 residues. CDR3 sequence reads: CASSYPRLAEQETQYF. CDR3 DNA sequence: TGTGCCAGCAGTTACCCCCGACTAGCGGAGCAAGAGACCCAGTACTTC.

The gene calls are TRBV25-1 and TRBJ1-4; no clear D gene. Trimming stripped 2 bases from V and 3 bases from J, with 10 bases between. Germline loops: CDR1 MGHDK, CDR2 SYGVNS. The CDR3 spans 15 residues. CDR3 nucleotides: TGTGCCAGCAGTGAAATGGTCCAGGCTAATGAAAAACTGTTTTTT. Translation: CASSEMVQANEKLFF.

This clone was seen only once. The chain combines TRBV28 with TRBJ1-2; D unclear. In germline, CDR1 is MDHEN, CDR2 SYDVKM. This CDR3 is built from 13 residues. V lost 5 bases and J lost 3, with 10 bases in between. The CDR3 region is CASSLPYHYGYTF. For the CDR3, the DNA is TGTGCCAGCAGTCTTCCGTATCACTATGGCTACACCTTC.

The rearrangement links TRBV4-1 to TRBJ2-5; perhaps TRBD1 as D (6 bases). Germline V lookup: CDR1 MGHRA, CDR2 YSYEKL. The germline V and J ends were trimmed by 1 base and 1 base, with 16 bases remaining between them. This CDR3 has 17 amino acids. The DNA of the CDR3 is TGCGCCAGCAGCCAAGTAGGGGGACCGATTCTCCAAGAGACCCAGTACTTC. As protein: CASSQVGGPILQETQYF.

The chain links TRBV19 to TRBJ1-6, with D tentatively TRBD1 (5 bases). Germline-derived CDR1 and CDR2 are LNHDA and SQIVND (reference sequence). The CDR3 is made up of 15 amino acids. V shed 3 bases and J shed 7 bases, with 13 bases lying between them. DNA for the CDR3: TGTGCCAGTAGTATTGAGTCAGGGAAGAATTCACCCCTCCACTTT. It is translated as CASSIESGKNSPLHF.

The chain combines TRBV6-5 with TRBJ2-7; 7 positions agree with TRBD2. CDR1 is MNHEY, CDR2 SVGAGI, per germline. The J segment lost 1 base and the V segment lost 6 bases, leaving 6 bases of the junction unmatched. This CDR3 region has 14 residues. The CDR3 DNA sequence: TGTGCCAGCAGACTAGCGCGACTATCCTACGAGCAGTACTTC. Amino acid sequence: CASRLARLSYEQYF.

A single count supports this clone. The gene calls are TRBV2 and TRBJ2-1, with D perhaps TRBD2 (5 bases). The ends were cut back, 6 bases at V and 3 bases at J, with 12 bases in the middle. This CDR3 contains 14 residues. Germline assignment: CDR1 SNHLY and CDR2 FYNNEI. This chain's CDR3 is CASRFGLLYNEQFF. CDR3 DNA sequence: TGTGCCAGCAGGTTCGGACTCCTCTACAATGAGCAGTTCTTC.

This rearrangement joins TRBV6-6 to TRBJ2-1, with no clear D. In germline, CDR1 is MNHNY, CDR2 SVGAGI (reference sequence). The CDR3 is 13 amino acids. Trimming left V 6 bases short and J 8 bases short, with 14 bases between. The CDR3 sequence is CASSPPLEYEQFF. The DNA of the CDR3 is TGTGCCAGCAGCCCCCCATTAGAGTATGAGCAGTTCTTC.

The rearrangement joins TRBV27 to TRBJ2-2; the match to TRBD2 covers 11 bases. The CDR3 runs to 19 residues. Germline V lookup: CDR1 MNHEY, CDR2 SMNVEV (reference sequence). The junction had 8 bases not matched to a gene; V was cut back by 2 bases and J by 0 bases. DNA of the CDR3: TGTGCCAGCAGTTTACTCGGGCTAGCGGGAGGTCCGAACACCGGGGAGCTGTTTTTT. Protein product: CASSLLGLAGGPNTGELFF.

The chain employs TRBV3-1 (or the pseudogene TRBV3-2) and TRBJ2-1; D might be TRBD1 (7 bases). This CDR3 has 16 amino acids. V was cut by 4 bases and J by 9 bases, with 22 bases left in between. Per the germline V gene, CDR1 is LGHDT and CDR2 is YNNKEL (reference sequence). CDR3 nucleotides: TGTGCCAGCAGCCCATTACCCAGGGGGGATTTAGGTGAGCAGTTCTTC. Protein: CASSPLPRGDLGEQFF.

The chain uses TRBV28 and TRBJ2-1; 8 nucleotides agree with TRBD1. With 3 bases clipped from V and 2 bases from J, the junction kept 3 bases outside the gene matches. The CDR3 loop spans 15 amino acids. CDR1 MDHEN and CDR2 SYDVKM come from the germline V gene. The CDR3: CASSFGQGPYNEQFF. CDR3 DNA sequence: TGTGCCAGCAGTTTCGGACAGGGCCCCTACAATGAGCAGTTCTTC.

V and J are TRBV5-6 and TRBJ2-7, with D perhaps TRBD2 (5 bases). CDR1 is SGHDT, CDR2 YYEEEE, per germline. Between the trimmed V and J ends, which lost 4 bases and 0 bases, there was a span of 14 bases. The CDR3 loop spans 15 amino acids. For the CDR3, the DNA is TGTGCCAGCAGCCCTGGACTCAGGAGCTCCTACGAGCAGTACTTC. As protein: CASSPGLRSSYEQYF.

The chain is built from TRBV7-8 and TRBJ2-5; 7 bases match TRBD2. J was trimmed by 3 bases and V by 3 bases; bases with no gene match: 13. The length of the CDR3 is 17 residues. Germline V gene lookup returns CDR1 SGHVS and CDR2 FQNEAQ. The CDR3 DNA follows: TGTGCCAGCAGCTTGATACTAGCGTACGAGGGGAAAGAGACCCAGTACTTC. Protein sequence: CASSLILAYEGKETQYF.

The chain employs TRBV2 and TRBJ1-6; no definite D call. The CDR3 spans 14 residues. Germline CDR1 SNHLY, CDR2 FYNNEI. The V end was cut by 7 bases, the J end by 10 bases, with 17 bases between. The CDR3 sequence is CASTLEQRGSPLHF. The CDR3 DNA reads TGTGCCAGCACCCTGGAGCAGAGAGGCTCACCCCTCCACTTT.

The chain carries TRBV5-1 and TRBJ2-3; 7 bases align to TRBD2. The CDR3 loop spans 17 amino acids. Trimming at V came to 5 bases and at J to 2 bases, leaving 14 bases not matched to a gene. Germline V gene lookup returns CDR1 SGHRS and CDR2 YFSETQ. As DNA, the CDR3 is TGCGCCAGCAGTCCAGGGAGGGCGAGCGGATACACAGATACGCAGTATTTT. Its translation is CASSPGRASGYTDTQYF. Variable domain in full (rest from reference TRBV5-1 and TRBJ2-3): KAGVTQTPRYLIKTRGQQVTLSCSPISGHRSVSWYQQTPGQGLQFLFEYFSETQRNKGNFPGRFSGRQFSNSRSEMNVSTLELGDSALYLCASSPGRASGYTDTQYFGPGTRLTVL.